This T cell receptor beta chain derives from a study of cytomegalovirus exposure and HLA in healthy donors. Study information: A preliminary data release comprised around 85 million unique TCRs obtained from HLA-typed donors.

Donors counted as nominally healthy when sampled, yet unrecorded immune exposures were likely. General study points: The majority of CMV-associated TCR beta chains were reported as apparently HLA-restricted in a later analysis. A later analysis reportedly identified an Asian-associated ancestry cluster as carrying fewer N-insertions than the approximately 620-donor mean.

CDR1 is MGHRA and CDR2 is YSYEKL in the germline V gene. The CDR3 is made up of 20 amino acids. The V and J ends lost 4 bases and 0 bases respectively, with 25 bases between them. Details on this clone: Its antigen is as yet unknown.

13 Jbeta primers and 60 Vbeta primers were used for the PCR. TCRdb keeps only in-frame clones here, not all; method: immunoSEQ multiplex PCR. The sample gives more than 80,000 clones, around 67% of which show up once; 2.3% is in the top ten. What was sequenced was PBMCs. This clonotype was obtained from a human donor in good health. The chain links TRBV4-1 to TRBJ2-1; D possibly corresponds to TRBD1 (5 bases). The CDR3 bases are TGCGCCAGCAGCCCGATCGGCCTAAACAGGAGAGTAGGCTCCTACAATGAGCAGTTCTTC. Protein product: CASSPIGLNRRVGSYNEQFF.